Listed below are T cell receptor beta chains from one sample, sequenced in a study of cytomegalovirus exposure and HLA in healthy donors. Libraries were prepared by immunoSEQ multiplex PCR; TCRdb keeps only in-frame clonotypes and omits some of them. The sample yields about 140,000 clones, approximately 78% seen once. Sequenced sample: PBMCs. The receptors here all came from a man aged 18 to 30 in good health and CMV-seropositive. Each CDR3 is given with its conserved first and last residue. D genes are given only for firm matches. The listing skips clone size in some rows; elsewhere it reads once, few, many or a size class.

j_gene: TRBJ2-7; d_gene: TRBD1; v_gene: TRBV4-1; abundance: .; CDR3nt: TGCGCCAGCAGCCAAGGTTACGGACAGGGCGCACTCAACGAGCAGTACTTC; CDR3aa: CASSQGYGQGALNEQYF
j_gene: TRBJ2-6; d_gene: .; v_gene: TRBV7-7; abundance: .; CDR3nt: TGTGCTAGCAGCGGTACCATAGGGGGAACTGGGGCCAACGTCCTGACTTTC; CDR3aa: CASSGTIGGTGANVLTF
j_gene: TRBJ2-6; d_gene: .; v_gene: TRBV6-1; abundance: .; CDR3nt: TGTGCCAGCAGTGAAGAAAGACAGCTCCGTGCTGGGGCCAACGTCCTGACTTTC; CDR3aa: CASSEERQLRAGANVLTF
j_gene: TRBJ2-7; d_gene: TRBD1; v_gene: TRBV5-1; abundance: .; CDR3nt: TGCGCCAGCAGCTTGGAAGGGACAGGGAATCCCCTTTACCGCTCCTACGAGCAGTACTTC; CDR3aa: CASSLEGTGNPLYRSYEQYF
j_gene: TRBJ2-5; d_gene: .; v_gene: TRBV4-1; abundance: .; CDR3nt: TGCGCCAGCAGCCAAGATCCCGGCGGACAAGAGACCCAGTACTTC; CDR3aa: CASSQDPGGQETQYF
j_gene: TRBJ2-2; d_gene: .; v_gene: TRBV19; abundance: .; CDR3nt: TGTGCCAGTAGTATCGATATCAGGTTTCCCGGGGAGCTGTTTTTT; CDR3aa: CASSIDIRFPGELFF
j_gene: TRBJ2-7; d_gene: TRBD1; v_gene: TRBV9; abundance: .; CDR3nt: TGTGCCAGCAGCGCCCTGACGGGACAGGGTATCTACGAGCAGTACTTC; CDR3aa: CASSALTGQGIYEQYF
j_gene: TRBJ1-1; d_gene: .; v_gene: TRBV7-9; abundance: once; CDR3nt: TGTGCCAGCAGCTTTCCAGACCAGACAGCAGCAAACACTGAAGCTTTCTTT; CDR3aa: CASSFPDQTAANTEAFF
j_gene: TRBJ2-1; d_gene: .; v_gene: TRBV7-9; abundance: once; CDR3nt: TGTGCCAGCAGCTTGAGTGCGGGAACCTCCTACAATGAGCAGTTCTTC; CDR3aa: CASSLSAGTSYNEQFF
j_gene: TRBJ1-1; d_gene: .; v_gene: TRBV6-1; abundance: .; CDR3nt: TGTGCCAGCACCCCCGGGGGGCTCGGGGCTTTCTTT; CDR3aa: CASTPGGLGAFF
j_gene: TRBJ2-5; d_gene: TRBD2; v_gene: TRBV25-1; abundance: .; CDR3nt: TGTGCCAGCAGTTACCAAGCGGGAGGGCGGGAGACCCAGTACTTC; CDR3aa: CASSYQAGGRETQYF
j_gene: TRBJ2-7; d_gene: TRBD2; v_gene: TRBV10-2; abundance: .; CDR3nt: TGCGCCAGCAGTGAGGGGGGACTAGCGGGAGCGGAAGAGCAGTACTTC; CDR3aa: CASSEGGLAGAEEQYF
j_gene: TRBJ2-7; d_gene: TRBD1; v_gene: TRBV11-2; abundance: few; CDR3nt: TGTGCCAGCAGCTTGACAGGGGGCTACGAGCAGTACTTC; CDR3aa: CASSLTGGYEQYF
j_gene: TRBJ2-7; d_gene: TRBD1; v_gene: TRBV6-5; abundance: .; CDR3nt: TGTGCCAGCAAACCCCGGGACAGAAGGGGCGAGCAGTACTTC; CDR3aa: CASKPRDRRGEQYF
j_gene: TRBJ2-3; d_gene: TRBD2; v_gene: TRBV15; abundance: .; CDR3nt: TGTGCCACCAGCGGCCCGGGGGGGAAAGGTTCGAGCACAGATACGCAGTATTTT; CDR3aa: CATSGPGGKGSSTDTQYF
j_gene: TRBJ2-5; d_gene: TRBD2; v_gene: TRBV5-1; abundance: .; CDR3nt: TGCGCCAGCAGCTTGCCACTAGCGGGAGACCGGGAGACCCAGTACTTC; CDR3aa: CASSLPLAGDRETQYF
j_gene: TRBJ2-7; d_gene: .; v_gene: TRBV2; abundance: .; CDR3nt: TGTGCCAGCAGTGTTTCGGGGTCCCTCCACGAGCAGTACTTC; CDR3aa: CASSVSGSLHEQYF
j_gene: TRBJ2-3; d_gene: .; v_gene: TRBV5-1; abundance: .; CDR3nt: TGCGCCAGCAGCCCCCTAATAGCCAGCGCAGATACGCAGTATTTT; CDR3aa: CASSPLIASADTQYF
j_gene: TRBJ1-2; d_gene: TRBD1; v_gene: TRBV27; abundance: .; CDR3nt: TGTGCCAGCAGTACAGGGGAAGTAAACTATGGCTACACCTTC; CDR3aa: CASSTGEVNYGYTF
j_gene: TRBJ1-5; d_gene: .; v_gene: TRBV28; abundance: few; CDR3nt: TGTGCCAGCAGGGTTTGGACAGGCAATCAGCCCCAGCATTTT; CDR3aa: CASRVWTGNQPQHF
j_gene: TRBJ1-1; d_gene: TRBD1; v_gene: TRBV5-1; abundance: .; CDR3nt: TGCGCCAGCAGTCGAGGCCAGGGGGATGAAGCTTTCTTT; CDR3aa: CASSRGQGDEAFF
j_gene: TRBJ1-4; d_gene: .; v_gene: TRBV6-1; abundance: .; CDR3nt: TGTGCCAGCAGTGAAGGGCACACCATGGAAAAACTGTTTTTT; CDR3aa: CASSEGHTMEKLFF
j_gene: TRBJ1-1; d_gene: TRBD1; v_gene: TRBV28; abundance: .; CDR3nt: TGTGCCAGCAGGTCCGGGACAGCGGAATCTTTCTTT; CDR3aa: CASRSGTAESFF
j_gene: TRBJ1-5; d_gene: .; v_gene: TRBV7-6; abundance: once; CDR3nt: TGTGCCAGCAGCTTAGAGCAGGGTTTAAATCAGCCCCAGCATTTT; CDR3aa: CASSLEQGLNQPQHF
j_gene: TRBJ2-2; d_gene: .; v_gene: TRBV19; abundance: few; CDR3nt: TGTGCCAGTAGCTATATAACAGTGGCCGGGGAGCTGTTTTTT; CDR3aa: CASSYITVAGELFF
j_gene: TRBJ1-2; d_gene: TRBD1; v_gene: TRBV7-2; abundance: .; CDR3nt: TGTGCCAGCAGCTTTGGACAGGGCCTTGGCTACACCTTC; CDR3aa: CASSFGQGLGYTF
j_gene: TRBJ2-1; d_gene: .; v_gene: TRBV7-9; abundance: .; CDR3nt: TGTGCCAGCAGCTTAGCTCTGGGACGGGAGCTACGGGACAATGAGCAGTTCTTC; CDR3aa: CASSLALGRELRDNEQFF
j_gene: TRBJ2-7; d_gene: TRBD2; v_gene: TRBV29-1; abundance: .; CDR3nt: TGCAGCGTAGTACTAGCGGGCGAACACTCCTACGAGCAGTACTTC; CDR3aa: CSVVLAGEHSYEQYF
j_gene: TRBJ2-7; d_gene: TRBD1; v_gene: TRBV7-9; abundance: few; CDR3nt: TGTGCCAGCAGCACAGACAGGGCTTCCTCCTACGAGCAGTACTTC; CDR3aa: CASSTDRASSYEQYF
j_gene: TRBJ1-1; d_gene: TRBD1; v_gene: TRBV10-1; abundance: .; CDR3nt: TGCGCCAGCAGACCCGGGACAGGGACGGTTATGGAAGCTTTCTTT; CDR3aa: CASRPGTGTVMEAFF
j_gene: TRBJ2-7; d_gene: TRBD2; v_gene: TRBV10-3; abundance: .; CDR3nt: TGTGCCATCAGCCTAGCGGGAGGGGGCGAGCAGTACTTC; CDR3aa: CAISLAGGGEQYF
j_gene: TRBJ2-1; d_gene: .; v_gene: TRBV11-3; abundance: .; CDR3nt: TGTGCCAGCAGCCGGGCAGGCGGGTCCGCCTACAATGAGCAGTTCTTC; CDR3aa: CASSRAGGSAYNEQFF
j_gene: TRBJ1-1; d_gene: .; v_gene: TRBV4-2; abundance: .; CDR3nt: TGTGCCAGCAGCAGCCGAGGGACTGAAGCTTTCTTT; CDR3aa: CASSSRGTEAFF
j_gene: TRBJ2-7; d_gene: .; v_gene: TRBV28; abundance: .; CDR3nt: TGTGCCAGCCGGTCACGGTTCTACGAGCAGTACTTC; CDR3aa: CASRSRFYEQYF
j_gene: TRBJ1-1; d_gene: .; v_gene: TRBV11-3; abundance: .; CDR3nt: TGTGCCAGCAGCTCAGGGAAGGGGTTTATGAACACTGAAGCTTTCTTT; CDR3aa: CASSSGKGFMNTEAFF
j_gene: TRBJ2-5; d_gene: .; v_gene: TRBV5-4; abundance: .; CDR3nt: TGTGCCAGCAGCGCACCACCGGGACTTATAGAGACCCAGTACTTC; CDR3aa: CASSAPPGLIETQYF
j_gene: TRBJ2-7; d_gene: .; v_gene: TRBV5-6; abundance: .; CDR3nt: TGTGCCAGCAGCTTCTGGCAGGGCAATAACGAGCAGTACTTC; CDR3aa: CASSFWQGNNEQYF
j_gene: TRBJ2-1; d_gene: TRBD2; v_gene: TRBV2; abundance: .; CDR3nt: TGTACTTGGCGGGGGGAGACTAGCGGGAGGGGCTCCTACAATGAGCAGTTCTTC; CDR3aa: CTWRGETSGRGSYNEQFF
j_gene: TRBJ2-7; d_gene: .; v_gene: TRBV4-2; abundance: once; CDR3nt: TGTGCCAGCAGCCAAGATATACAGGGCTCCTACGAGCAGTACTTC; CDR3aa: CASSQDIQGSYEQYF
j_gene: TRBJ1-1; d_gene: .; v_gene: TRBV2; abundance: .; CDR3nt: TGTGCCAGCACTTTAGGGGCCCTGGGGACTGAAGCTTTCTTT; CDR3aa: CASTLGALGTEAFF
j_gene: TRBJ2-7; d_gene: .; v_gene: TRBV6-1; abundance: .; CDR3nt: TGTGCCAGCGGCCCAGGGGCACCGTACGAGCAGTACTTC; CDR3aa: CASGPGAPYEQYF
j_gene: TRBJ2-7; d_gene: TRBD1; v_gene: TRBV30; abundance: .; CDR3nt: TGTGCCTGGAGCGCCTACAGGGGGTTTAACGAGCAGTACTTC; CDR3aa: CAWSAYRGFNEQYF
j_gene: TRBJ2-7; d_gene: .; v_gene: TRBV5-6; abundance: .; CDR3nt: TGTGCCTGGGGGCAGGGAGGGGACGAGCAGTACTTC; CDR3aa: CAWGQGGDEQYF
j_gene: TRBJ1-1; d_gene: .; v_gene: TRBV18; abundance: .; CDR3nt: TGTGCCAGCTCACCACAAGTTGTCAGGGAGAACACTGAAGCTTTCTTT; CDR3aa: CASSPQVVRENTEAFF